This T cell receptor beta chain appears in the sequencing data of a study of human T cells and chemical hapten exposure (dated by TCRdb to the early 2020s). Regarding the research as a whole: For sensitization, 2% DPC in acetone was applied to a roughly 2 cm by roughly 2 cm area of upper inner arm skin. Libraries were pooled for sequencing, and per-sample TCR yields varied mainly because of small differences in library volumes within the pool. Throughout the study period of 20 to 25 weeks, patients also received therapeutic DPC doses to the scalp every week. Patient blood was sampled pre-sensitization (week 0) and at 2, 6 and about 24 weeks after DPC sensitization. Patch testing was done on the upper back using Finn chambers containing 0.01% DPC, and results were scored after 6 days according to International Contact Dermatitis Research Group standards. The mostly female patient cohort included alopecia areata with under or over 50% scalp involvement, alopecia totalis and alopecia universalis. This study followed changes in the peripheral blood TCR repertoire in vivo during primary and secondary sensitization of alopecia patients to the hapten diphenylcyclopropenone (DPC). Blood for TCR sequencing was provided by twenty-nine alopecia patients at one to four time points (pre-sensitization, 2, 6 and 24 weeks). The paper's findings and limits, for the study overall: Alopecia, a presumed autoimmune disease, was present in all patients, so the immune response of the patients might differ from that of healthy individuals. No change with DPC sensitization was found in the number of TCRs above 1 in 1000 frequency, and no evidence of global repertoire structure alterations was found. A positive correlation was found between the number of PT1 expanded TCRs and patch test score, with significance reached at thresholds 8, 16 and 32 but not 4. After repeated subsampling, changes were observed in the strength of the expansion versus patch-test correlation and in the threshold at which the correlation became significant. Compared with pre-sensitization or healthy control sets, expanded TCRs formed significantly more large CDR3 similarity clusters, which is consistent with antigen-driven responses.

There are a few counts of this clonotype. This clone's antigen is unknown. There are no base qualities to consult, and no much larger clone falls within one base. The intended sense of this specimen's time point label: pre-sensitization, week 0. The treatment or condition label here, explained by the study, means: therapeutic diphenylcyclopropenone sensitization with weekly scalp DPC. At every patch-test visit, the blood draw took place before the patch test was put on. Patients were considered eligible if aged 18 to 70, diagnosed with alopecia and deemed suitable for DPC therapy, and patients were excluded if pregnant. Total RNA was isolated from unfractionated whole blood collected in Tempus Blood RNA tubes. Library creation used RACE. The instrument given in TCRdb is NextSeq 500. During library preparation, unique molecular identifiers were attached to individual cDNA molecules so that TCRs could be counted quantitatively and reproducibly. Each blood RNA sample was used to sequence both TCR alpha and TCR beta chains. As for how the authors treated the data: Samples had a median of roughly 87,000 TCRs, with a range from roughly 20,000 to 690,600. V, J and CDR3 annotation of the TCR reads was carried out using the Decombinator software suite. Every sample was subsampled to the same number of TCRs (28,000) for the PS versus PT1 abundance plots. TCRs were defined as expanded if absent before sensitization and observed at least eight times at the 2-week time point. TCRdb trimmed the raw reads at Q25, called clones with MiXCR and kept productive beta chains. Rows with a matching CDR3 protein are joined into one entry that keeps the most common DNA and genes. TCRdb assigned the V and J calls; the authors' analysis was not used. In all, the sample holds a few hundred thousand distinct CDR3 sequences, and approximately 8.6% of those were seen once. 2% to 3% of the sample comes from the top ten.

V is cut by 2 bases and J by 7 bases, and the space between the germline ends is 8 bases. CDR1 and CDR2 (DFQATT, SNEGSKA) derive from the germline V gene (reference sequence). Including the terminal cysteine and phenylalanine, the CDR3 comprises 12 residues. Just CDR3 DNA is preserved here, 36 bases in frame from base 1. The chain is encoded by TRBV20-1 joined to TRBJ1-4, with the D gene uncertain. The specimen was whole blood, collected in connection with sensitization to the hapten diphenylcyclopropenone (DPC). The TCR sequence derives from a woman in her forties with alopecia areata. Some clones in this sample may be carry-over from other donors' samples. For the CDR3, the sequence is CSARLRSEKLFF. The DNA is as follows: TGCAGTGCTAGACTCCGTTCTGAAAAACTGTTTTTT.